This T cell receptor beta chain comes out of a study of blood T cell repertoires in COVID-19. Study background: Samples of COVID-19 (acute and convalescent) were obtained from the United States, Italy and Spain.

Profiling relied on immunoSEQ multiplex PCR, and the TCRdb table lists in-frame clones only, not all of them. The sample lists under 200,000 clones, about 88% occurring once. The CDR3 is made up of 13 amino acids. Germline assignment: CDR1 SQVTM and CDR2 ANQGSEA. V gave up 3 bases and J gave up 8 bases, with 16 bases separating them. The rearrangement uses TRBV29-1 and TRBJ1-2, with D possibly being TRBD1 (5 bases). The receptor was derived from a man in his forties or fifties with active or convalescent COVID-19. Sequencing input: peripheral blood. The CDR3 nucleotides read TGCAGCGTTGACCCTCAGGGCCTGGGGGGCTACACCTTC. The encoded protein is CSVDPQGLGGYTF. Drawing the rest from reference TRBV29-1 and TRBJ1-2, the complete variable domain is SAVISQKPSRDICQRGTSLTIQCQVDSQVTMMFWYRQQPGQSLTLIATANQGSEATYESGFVIDKFPISRPNLTFSTLTVSNMSPEDSSIYLCSVDPQGLGGYTFGSGTRLTVV.